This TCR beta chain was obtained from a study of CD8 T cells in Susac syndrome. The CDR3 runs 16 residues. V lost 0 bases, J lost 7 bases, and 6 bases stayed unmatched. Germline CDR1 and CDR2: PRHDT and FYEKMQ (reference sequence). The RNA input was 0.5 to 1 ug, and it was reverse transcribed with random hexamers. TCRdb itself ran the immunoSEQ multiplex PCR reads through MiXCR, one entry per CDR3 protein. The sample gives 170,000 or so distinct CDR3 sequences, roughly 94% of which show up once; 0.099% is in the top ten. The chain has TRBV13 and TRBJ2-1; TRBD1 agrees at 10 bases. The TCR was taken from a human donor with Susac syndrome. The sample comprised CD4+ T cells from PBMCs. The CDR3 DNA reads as TGTGCCAGCAGCTTAGGCCTTAGGGGACAGGGGAATGAGCAGTTCTTC. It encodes CASSLGLRGQGNEQFF.